The clone carrying this TCR beta chain came up once. The antigen is not known. The sample is drawn from a study of post-analysis software for immune sequencing data. This CDR3 has 12 residues. Trimming removed 9 bases at V and 9 bases at J, with 14 bases between. Germline V lookup: CDR1 KGHDR, CDR2 SFDVKD. The TCR beta cDNA libraries carried unique molecular identifiers. Between roughly 0.9 and 11 million T cells gave rise to hundreds of thousands of cDNA molecules. Via MiXCR, TCRdb re-called the PCR reads, giving one row per CDR3 protein. The sample includes about 680,000 distinct CDR3 sequences, approximately 59% of them seen just once. Whole-study findings and limits: Compared with controls, patients showed significantly lower normalized Chao1 diversity. Under F measure analysis, samples from one preparation batch co-clustered strongly. There were five TRBV segments more frequent in patients than controls, and TRBV5-6, TRBV5-1 and TRBV20-1 were among them.

The chain employs TRBV24-1 and TRBJ2-1; no clear D gene. This TCR was recovered from a girl aged 2 to 9 with multiple sclerosis. Sequencing used blood. Written as DNA, the CDR3 is TGTGCCACCTCTTTTTATCCCGGTGAGCAGTTCTTC. Its protein product is CATSFYPGEQFF.